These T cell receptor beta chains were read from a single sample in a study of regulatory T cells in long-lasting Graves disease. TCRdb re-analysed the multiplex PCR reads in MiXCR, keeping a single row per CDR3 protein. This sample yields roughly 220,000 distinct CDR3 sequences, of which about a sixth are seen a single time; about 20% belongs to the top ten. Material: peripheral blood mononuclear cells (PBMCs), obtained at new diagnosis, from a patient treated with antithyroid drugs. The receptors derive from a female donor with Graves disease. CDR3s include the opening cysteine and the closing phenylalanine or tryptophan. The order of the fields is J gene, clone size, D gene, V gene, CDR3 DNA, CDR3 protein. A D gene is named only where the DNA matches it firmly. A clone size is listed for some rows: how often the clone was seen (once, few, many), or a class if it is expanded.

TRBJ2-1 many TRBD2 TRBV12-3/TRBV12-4 TGTGCCACCTCTAGCGGCCCTCAGTTCTTC CATSSGPQFF
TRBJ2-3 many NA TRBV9 TGTGCCAGCAGCGTTCCGCCTACCACAGATACGCAGTATTTT CASSVPPTTDTQYF
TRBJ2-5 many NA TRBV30 TGTGCCGCCCAGGGGAGGGGGCGAGAGACCCAGTACTTC CAAQGRGRETQYF
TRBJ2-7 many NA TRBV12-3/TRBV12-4 TGTGCCAGCATCTCAAGTGGGGGCGAGCAGTACTTC CASISSGGEQYF
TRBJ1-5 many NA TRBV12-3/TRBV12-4 TGTGCCAGCAGGCGGGGGGGGTTTTACCAGCCCCAGCATTTT CASRRGGFYQPQHF
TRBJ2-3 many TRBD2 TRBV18 TGTGCCAGCTCACCGGGACTAGCGGGATTCAGTTGGGATACGCAGTATTTT CASSPGLAGFSWDTQYF
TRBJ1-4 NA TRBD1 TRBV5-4 TGTGCCAGCAGCCCGGGACAGGAACTTAATGAAAAACTGTTTTTT CASSPGQELNEKLFF
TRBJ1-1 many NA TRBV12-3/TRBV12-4 TGTGCCAGCAGTGTACTCCGGGGGCAGGACACTGAAGCTTTCTTT CASSVLRGQDTEAFF
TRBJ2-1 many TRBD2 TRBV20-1 TGCAGTGCTATGACCTCGGGACTAGCGGGAGGGAATGAGCAGTTCTTC CSAMTSGLAGGNEQFF
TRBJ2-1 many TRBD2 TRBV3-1 TGTGCCAGCAGCCAATCGGGACTAGCGGGAGTGGGGCAGTTCTTC CASSQSGLAGVGQFF
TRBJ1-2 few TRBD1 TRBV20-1 TGCAGTGCGCCCGACAGGGAGGGCTATGGCTACACCTTC CSAPDREGYGYTF
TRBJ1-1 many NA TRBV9 TGTGCCAGCAGCGTGCATATGAACACTGAAGCTTTCTTT CASSVHMNTEAFF
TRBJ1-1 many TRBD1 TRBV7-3 TGTGCCAGCAGTCAGACAGGGTACACTGAAGCTTTCTTT CASSQTGYTEAFF
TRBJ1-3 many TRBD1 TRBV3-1 TGTGCCAGCAGCTGGGGACAGGGTGTTTTGGACACCATATATTTT CASSWGQGVLDTIYF
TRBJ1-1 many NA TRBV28 TGTGCCGTTACATCAGGGCTGACTGAAGCTTTCTTT CAVTSGLTEAFF
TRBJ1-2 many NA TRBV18 TGTGCCAGCTCACCAGGACAGAGCCATGGCTACACCTTC CASSPGQSHGYTF
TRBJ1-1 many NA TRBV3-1 TGTGCCAGCAGCCTCATAGGGACAGAAGCTTTCTTT CASSLIGTEAFF
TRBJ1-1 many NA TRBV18 TGTGCCAGCTCTGGGGCTCCTGAGGCTGAAGCTTTCTTT CASSGAPEAEAFF
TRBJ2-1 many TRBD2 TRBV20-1 TGCAGTGCTAGCCTCCTAGCGGGAGGGGGTAATGAGCAGTTCTTC CSASLLAGGGNEQFF
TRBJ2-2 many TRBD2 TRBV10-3 TGTGCCATCAGTGACGCGGGAGGAGAGACCGGGGAGCTGTTTTTT CAISDAGGETGELFF
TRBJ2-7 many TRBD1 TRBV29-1 TGCAGCGTTGACGGCGCAGGGGGTATCTACGAGCAGTACTTC CSVDGAGGIYEQYF
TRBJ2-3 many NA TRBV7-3 TGTGCCAGCAGCAGGGACCTAGCGACAGATACGCAGTATTTT CASSRDLATDTQYF
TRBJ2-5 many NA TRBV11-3 TGTGCCAGCAGCCCAAGACGACTGGGGGAGACCCAGTACTTC CASSPRRLGETQYF
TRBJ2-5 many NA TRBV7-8 TGTGCCAGCAGCTTAGTCTTTCGCCAAGAGACCCAGTACTTC CASSLVFRQETQYF
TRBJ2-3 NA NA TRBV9 TGTGCCAGCAGTGAATATCGGGAGCAGGGTGCAGATACGCAGTATTTT CASSEYREQGADTQYF
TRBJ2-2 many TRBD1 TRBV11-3 TGTGCCAGCAGCCCGCGGACAGGTGGGCCCGGGGAGCTGTTTTTT CASSPRTGGPGELFF
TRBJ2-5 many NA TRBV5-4 TGTGCCAGCAGCCTCCGGGACGGCCAAGAGACCCAGTACTTC CASSLRDGQETQYF
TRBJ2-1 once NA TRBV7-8 TGTGCCAGCAGCTCGCGGGCCCGCAATGAGCAGTTCTTC CASSSRARNEQFF
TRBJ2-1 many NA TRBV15 TGTGCCACCAGCAGAGATCGCTCAAGGGATGAGCAGTTCTTC CATSRDRSRDEQFF